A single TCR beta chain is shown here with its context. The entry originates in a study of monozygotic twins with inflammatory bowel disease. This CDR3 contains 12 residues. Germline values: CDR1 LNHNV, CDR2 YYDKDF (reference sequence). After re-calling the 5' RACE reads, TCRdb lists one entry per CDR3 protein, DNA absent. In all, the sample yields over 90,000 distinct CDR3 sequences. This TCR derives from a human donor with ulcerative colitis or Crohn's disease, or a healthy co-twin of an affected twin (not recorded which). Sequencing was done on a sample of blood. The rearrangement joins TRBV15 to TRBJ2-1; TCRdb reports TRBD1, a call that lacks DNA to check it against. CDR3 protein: CATSKLSNEQFF.